The 26 T cell receptor beta chains in this list originate from one sample, sequenced in a study of breast tumors, draining lymph nodes, adjacent tissues (TCRdb year 2016). Lymph node samples were obtained from the axillary draining lymph nodes of breast cancer patients. Library prep was done by multiplex PCR. The run used an Illumina HiSeq 2000. TCRdb ran its own pipeline on the public reads, namely fastp trimming at Q25 and MiXCR clone calling, and kept in-frame beta chains. Each CDR3 protein appears once, grouped with its most common genes and DNA. This sample has fewer than 150,000 distinct CDR3 sequences in its table, and 21% of those were observed once. The leading ten clones occupy roughly 2.2% of the sample. The source material was axillary lymph node tissue. The source is a female donor with breast cancer. Some clones in this sample may be carry-over from other donors' samples.

Of note for this clonotype: Germline and junction disagree at one end, which may indicate a read error. The rearrangement uses TRBV13 and TRBJ2-1; D remains ambiguous. The germline V gene has CDR1 PRHDT and CDR2 FYEKMQ (reference sequence). CDR3 length: 15 residues. CDR3 bases: TGTGCCAGCAGCTTAGGTCTAACCAGGATCAATGAGCGGTTCTTC. It translates to CASSLGLTRINERFF. The full variable domain, in which reference TRBV13 and TRBJ2-1 provide the parts outside the CDR3, is AAGVIQSPRHLIKEKRETATLKCYPIPRHDTVYWYQQGPGQDPQFLISFYEKMQSDKGSIPDRFSAQQFSDYHSELNMSSLELGDSALYFCASSLGLTRINERFFGPGTRLTVL.

This clonotype was observed at least ten times. The chain uses TRBV9 and TRBJ2-1; 13 bases are shared with TRBD2. The CDR3 is 16 amino acids. From germline, CDR1 is SGDLS and CDR2 YYNGEE. V trimming: 3 bases; J trimming: 9 bases; junction bases outside the gene matches: 9. For the CDR3, the DNA is TGTGCCAGCAGCGAGTGGACTAGCGGGAGAAGGAGTGAGCAGTTCTTC. Amino acids: CASSEWTSGRRSEQFF.

For the CDR3, the DNA is TGTGCCTGGAGTGTTTACGGGGGGCTCCAAGAGACCCAGTACTTC. It yields the protein CAWSVYGGLQETQYF. The chain has TRBV30 and TRBJ2-5; perhaps TRBD2 as D (7 bases). Germline CDR1 GTSNPN, CDR2 SVGIG (reference sequence). The V end was cut by 0 bases, the J end by 1 base, with 12 bases between. This CDR3 contains 15 residues.

This clonotype appeared many times. This chain connects TRBV4-1 to TRBJ1-6; 8 bases line up with TRBD1. Trimming took 4 bases from V and 3 from J; bases not matched to a gene: 8. CDR1 is MGHRA, CDR2 YSYEKL, per germline. This CDR3 is built from 17 residues. CDR3 coding DNA: TGCGCCAGCAGCCCGGTCGGACAGGGCGTCTATAATTCACCCCTCCACTTT. Protein: CASSPVGQGVYNSPLHF.

Worth noting for this clonotype: A much bigger clone sits one base away, suggesting this may be a read error. Given the absence of the conserved phenylalanine or tryptophan at the CDR3 end, a read error is likely. This CDR3 is CASSIDPGKYSNQPQHL. CDR3 DNA sequence: TGTGCCAGTAGTATAGATCCAGGAAAGTATAGCAATCAGCCCCAGCATCTT. The V gene is TRBV19, the J gene TRBJ1-5; D gene unclear. Per germline, CDR1 LNHDA and CDR2 SQIVND (reference sequence). The V end lost 0 bases, the J end lost 0 bases, and 12 bases lay between the germline ends. CDR3 length: 17 amino acids.

This clonotype was seen more than once but under ten times. This rearrangement joins TRBV19 to TRBJ2-2; maybe TRBD1 (6 bases). This CDR3 comprises 16 residues. Deletions cut 5 bases from V and 5 bases from J, with 18 bases between. Germline lookup yields CDR1 LNHDA and CDR2 SQIVND (reference sequence). DNA of the CDR3: TGTGCCAGTAGTGGCCGCCCGGGACACTATACCGGGGAGCTGTTTTTT. This encodes CASSGRPGHYTGELFF.

The V gene is TRBV6-6, the J gene TRBJ2-3; D may be TRBD2 (5 bases). Between the trimmed V and J ends, which lost 5 bases and 6 bases, there was a span of 9 bases. Germline CDR1 and CDR2: MNHNY and SVGAGI (reference sequence). The CDR3 is 12 residues long. The CDR3 coding sequence is TGTGCCAGCAGTCAACCGGGGGATACGCAGTATTTT. The encoded protein is CASSQPGDTQYF.

There are many counts of this clonotype. V gene TRBV11-1 combines with J gene TRBJ2-2; perhaps TRBD2 as D (6 bases). The V and J ends lost 5 bases and 4 bases respectively, with 14 bases between them. The CDR3 loop spans 15 amino acids. Germline CDR1 reads SGHAT; CDR2 reads FQDESV (reference sequence). CDR3: CASSLTIGGTGELFF. The CDR3 DNA is TGTGCCAGCAGCCTTACTATCGGGGGCACCGGGGAGCTGTTTTTT.

This clonotype was seen repeatedly, ten times or more. The chain combines TRBV12-3 or TRBV12-4 with TRBJ2-7; 7 bases map to TRBD1. The CDR3 totals 15 residues. The V segment lost 4 bases and the J segment 0 bases; nucleotides outside the gene matches: 6. The CDR3 reads CASSWTGLPSYEQYF. CDR3 coding DNA: TGTGCCAGCAGTTGGACAGGTCTCCCCTCCTACGAGCAGTACTTC.

This clonotype was counted ten times or more. The chain couples TRBV9 to TRBJ2-1, with D possibly matching TRBD1 (6 bases). The V gene's germline CDR1 is SGDLS and CDR2 YYNGEE. The CDR3 consists of 15 residues. V lost 3 bases to trimming and J lost 3 bases, with 13 bases between them. This chain's CDR3 is CASSGQENYYNEQFF. Written as DNA, the CDR3 is TGTGCCAGCAGCGGACAGGAGAACTACTACAATGAGCAGTTCTTC.

This clonotype was recorded many times. The V and J genes are TRBV5-1 and TRBJ2-5; D is possibly TRBD1 (5 bases). CDR3 length: 14 amino acids. V was cut by 0 bases and J by 2 bases, with 8 bases left in between. CDR1 and CDR2 from the germline V gene are SGHRS and YFSETQ. Here the CDR3 reads CASSLGTTQETQYF. The CDR3 bases are TGCGCCAGCAGCTTGGGGACAACTCAAGAGACCCAGTACTTC.

This clonotype was found many times. This rearrangement joins TRBV20-1 to TRBJ2-5; no firm D call. V shed 6 bases and J shed 1 base, with 12 bases lying between them. The CDR3 has 13 amino acids. Germline assignment: CDR1 DFQATT and CDR2 SNEGSKA (reference sequence). CDR3 in DNA: TGCAGTGCCCTCAGCACGCTCCAAGAGACCCAGTACTTC. Translating it yields CSALSTLQETQYF.

This clonotype was seen many times. V usage is TRBV5-1 and J usage is TRBJ2-5; perhaps TRBD1 as D (6 bases). V dropped 1 base and J dropped 7 bases, with 11 bases sitting between them. In germline, CDR1 is SGHRS, CDR2 YFSETQ. CDR3 length: 13 amino acids. CDR3 in DNA: TGCGCCAGCAGCTTGTGGGGGCAGGGGACCCAGTACTTC. This codes for CASSLWGQGTQYF.

The chain recombines TRBV3-1 with TRBJ2-3; possibly TRBD2 for D (6 bases). The V end lost 4 bases, the J end lost 6 bases, and 17 bases lay between the germline ends. The CDR3 is 15 amino acids. Germline V gene sequence: CDR1 LGHDT, CDR2 YNNKEL (reference sequence). CDR3 sequence reads: CASSPLWRDVDTQYF. The CDR3 DNA follows: TGTGCCAGCAGCCCCCTCTGGCGGGACGTGGATACGCAGTATTTT.

This clonotype occurred many times. V is TRBV20-1 and J is TRBJ2-5; D is ambiguous. The V gene's germline CDR1 is DFQATT and CDR2 SNEGSKA (reference sequence). V gave up 3 bases and J gave up 4 bases, with 12 bases separating them. CDR3 size: 13 residues. CDR3 DNA: TGCAGTGCTAGGGTGGGTGGGTCAGAGACCCAGTACTTC. The encoded protein is CSARVGGSETQYF.

This clonotype was found a few times. V and J are TRBV19 and TRBJ2-6; tentatively, D is TRBD2 (6 bases). V was trimmed by 5 bases and J by 2 bases, leaving 7 bases between them. Per germline, CDR1 LNHDA and CDR2 SQIVND (reference sequence). The length of the CDR3 is 14 residues. The CDR3 reads CASSWGAGANVLTF. The CDR3 DNA reads TGTGCCAGTAGTTGGGGGGCTGGGGCCAACGTCCTGACTTTC.

This clonotype was detected a few times. This likely comes from a read error, as the CDR3 has no conserved phenylalanine or tryptophan at its end. The V call is TRBV5-1, the J call TRBJ2-2; 11 bases fit TRBD1. The CDR3 loop spans 15 amino acids. Germline V gene data show CDR1 as SGHRS and CDR2 as YFSETQ. V dropped 6 bases and J dropped 5; count of bases not matched to a gene: 6. This CDR3 is CASTKDRGPTGELFS. The CDR3 region has the DNA TGCGCCAGCACCAAGGACAGGGGGCCGACCGGGGAGCTGTTTTCT.

This clonotype was observed at least ten times. The chain couples TRBV4-1 to TRBJ1-3; tentatively, D is TRBD1 (5 bases). CDR3 length: 16 amino acids. Trimming pared 0 bases from V and 0 bases from J, leaving 9 bases between. Germline V gene sequence: CDR1 MGHRA, CDR2 YSYEKL. The CDR3 DNA follows: TGCGCCAGCAGCCAAGATAAGGGGAGCTCTGGAAACACCATATATTTT. Translating it yields CASSQDKGSSGNTIYF.

This clonotype was seen a few times. Just one base apart from a much larger clone, this may be a read error. The chain combines TRBV5-5 with TRBJ2-1; unclear D gene. Germline loops: CDR1 SGHKS, CDR2 YYEKEE (reference sequence). The CDR3 consists of 15 residues. The chain's CDR3 is CASSLDGDSYDEQFF. The CDR3 DNA reads TGTGCCAGCAGCTTGGACGGAGACTCCTACGATGAGCAGTTCTTC.

This clonotype was seen a handful of times. This chain joins TRBV28 and TRBJ1-5; D perhaps matches TRBD1 (5 bases). The CDR3 runs to 14 residues. Germline CDR1 and CDR2: MDHEN and SYDVKM. The V end was cut by 3 bases, the J end by 11 bases, with 17 bases between. The chain's CDR3 is CASSFHGHPPAQHF. The CDR3 nucleotides are TGTGCCAGCAGTTTCCACGGACATCCCCCGGCCCAGCATTTT.

The sample holds many counts of this clonotype. The chain joins TRBV10-3 to TRBJ1-2, with 9 bases matching TRBD1. Germline V gives CDR1 ENHRY, CDR2 SYGVKD. There are 13 residues in the CDR3. V lost 5 bases to trimming and J lost 6 bases; unmatched junction nucleotides: 4. CDR3 bases: TGTGCCATCAGTCCCGGGACAGGGAATGGCTACACCTTC. Encoded protein: CAISPGTGNGYTF.

This clonotype has ten or more counts. The rearrangement uses TRBV12-3 or TRBV12-4 and TRBJ2-5, with TRBD2 matching 13 bases. The CDR3 extends over 15 amino acids. J lost 5 bases, V lost 2 bases, and 2 bases had no gene match. CDR3 sequence: CASSLTSGRVETQYF. CDR3 bases: TGTGCCAGCAGTTTAACTAGCGGGAGGGTGGAGACCCAGTACTTC.

This clonotype came up many times. The chain uses TRBV12-3 or TRBV12-4 and TRBJ2-5; D is ambiguous. This CDR3 comprises 14 residues. V was cut by 3 bases and J by 1 base, with 9 bases left in between. The DNA of the CDR3 is TGTGCCAGCAGTTTCAGAGTGACCCAAGAGACCCAGTACTTC. Translation: CASSFRVTQETQYF.

This clonotype was observed once. A much larger clone lies one base from this, so it may be a read error. The V call is TRBV5-1, the J call TRBJ2-5; perhaps TRBD2 as D (5 bases). V was shortened by 3 bases and J by 0 bases, with 9 bases between the two germline ends. Germline V gene sequence: CDR1 SGHRS, CDR2 YFSETQ. This CDR3 region has 14 residues. DNA for the CDR3: TGCGCCAGCAGCTCGGGGTCAAACCAAGAGACCCAGTACTTC. It encodes CASSSGSNQETQYF.

A word on this clonotype: Given a much more abundant clone one base away, this may be a read error. Here the CDR3 omits its conserved ending phenylalanine or tryptophan, so a read error is the likely source. The chain carries TRBV20-1 and TRBJ1-2, with 8 positions matching TRBD1. J gave up 0 bases and V 5 bases, and 2 bases lay outside the gene matches. This CDR3 region has 13 residues. In germline, CDR1 is DFQATT, CDR2 SNEGSKA (reference sequence). The CDR3: CSAQDRANYGYTL. Here the CDR3 DNA reads TGCAGTGCTCAGGACAGGGCTAACTATGGCTACACCCTC.

This clonotype was found many times. The J gene is TRBJ2-7, the V gene TRBV7-8, with D possibly being TRBD1 (6 bases). Germline-derived CDR1 and CDR2 are SGHVS and FQNEAQ. The V end lost 7 bases, the J end lost 6 bases, and 16 bases lay between the germline ends. CDR3 length equals 13 residues. Here the CDR3 reads CASTTSTGAEQYF. In DNA form, the CDR3 reads TGTGCCAGCACAACATCGACAGGTGCCGAGCAGTACTTC. Full variable domain (rest looked up from reference TRBV7-8 and TRBJ2-7): GAGVSQSPRYKVAKRGQDVALRCDPISGHVSLFWYQQALGQGPEFLTYFQNEAQLDKSGLPSDRFFAERPEGSVSTLKIQRTQQEDSAVYLCASTTSTGAEQYFGPGTRLTVT.